This T cell receptor (beta chain) appears in the sequencing data of a study of T-cell memory formation after mild COVID-19. Study overall: There were largely donor-specific TCR clusters. Regarding the study as a whole: Later expanders leaned toward CD4+, whereas clones contracting from day 15 to 85 were balanced CD4/CD8. The finding that pre-infection memory included some responding clones suggested that cross-reactive memory joined.

Trimming stripped 0 bases from V and 2 bases from J, with 9 bases between. The germline gives CDR1 SGHDT, CDR2 YYEEEE. This CDR3 comprises 15 residues. This clonotype was seen more than once but under ten times. The antigen is undetermined. TCR alpha and TCR beta cDNA libraries carrying sample barcodes and UMIs came from 5'RACE with constant-segment primers. TCRdb recomputed calls from the 5' RACE reads with MiXCR, one row per CDR3 protein. Counted here are fewer than 350,000 distinct CDR3 sequences, 18% occurring once; the ten biggest clones make up roughly 23%. The sequencing sample was made of PBMCs or a T cell subset sorted from them (not recorded which). The origin of this receptor is a man aged 18-30 years who had mild COVID-19 (a few samples of this study predate the infection). Cell type and time point are not known. The chain links TRBV5-6 to TRBJ2-1, with D perhaps given as TRBD1 or TRBD2 (5 bases each). Here the CDR3 reads CASSLAGAPYNEQFF. As DNA, the CDR3 is TGTGCCAGCAGCTTGGCCGGGGCCCCCTACAATGAGCAGTTCTTC.